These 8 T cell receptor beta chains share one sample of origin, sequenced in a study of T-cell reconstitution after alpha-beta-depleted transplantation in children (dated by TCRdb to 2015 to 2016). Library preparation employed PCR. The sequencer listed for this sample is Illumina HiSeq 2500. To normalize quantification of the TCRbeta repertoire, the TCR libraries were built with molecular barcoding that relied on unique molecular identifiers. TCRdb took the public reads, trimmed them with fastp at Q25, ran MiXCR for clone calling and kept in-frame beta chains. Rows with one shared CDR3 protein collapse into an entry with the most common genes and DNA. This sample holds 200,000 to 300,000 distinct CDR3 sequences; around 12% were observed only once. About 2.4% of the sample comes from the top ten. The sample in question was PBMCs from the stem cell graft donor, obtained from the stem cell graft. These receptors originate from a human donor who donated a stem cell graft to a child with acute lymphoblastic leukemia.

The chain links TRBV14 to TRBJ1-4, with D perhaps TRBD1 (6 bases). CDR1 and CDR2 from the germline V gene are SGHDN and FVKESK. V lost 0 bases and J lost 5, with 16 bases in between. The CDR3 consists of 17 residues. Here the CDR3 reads CASSQEPQGRKNEKLFF. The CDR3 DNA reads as TGTGCCAGCAGCCAAGAGCCCCAGGGGCGCAAAAATGAAAAACTGTTTTTT.

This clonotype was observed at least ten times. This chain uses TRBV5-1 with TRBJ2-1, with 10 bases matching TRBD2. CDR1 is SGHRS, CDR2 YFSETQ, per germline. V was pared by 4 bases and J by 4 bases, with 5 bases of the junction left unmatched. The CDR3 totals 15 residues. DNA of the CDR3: TGCGCCAGCAGCCCTAGCGGGGGCCGATACAATGAGCAGTTCTTC. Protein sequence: CASSPSGGRYNEQFF.

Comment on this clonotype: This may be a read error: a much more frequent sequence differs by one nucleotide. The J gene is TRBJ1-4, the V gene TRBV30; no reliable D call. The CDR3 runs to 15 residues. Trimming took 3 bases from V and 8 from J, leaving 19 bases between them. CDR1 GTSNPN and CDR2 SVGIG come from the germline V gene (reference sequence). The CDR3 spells CAWSEGLGGYEKLFF. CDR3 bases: TGTGCCTGGAGCGAAGGCCTCGGAGGGTACGAAAAACTGTTTTTT.

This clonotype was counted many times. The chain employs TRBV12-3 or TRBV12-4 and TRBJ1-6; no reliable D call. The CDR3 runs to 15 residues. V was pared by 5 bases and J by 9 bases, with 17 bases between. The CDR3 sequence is CASSLTGPASSPLHF. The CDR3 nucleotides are TGTGCCAGCAGTCTTACCGGACCGGCGAGTTCACCCCTCCACTTT.

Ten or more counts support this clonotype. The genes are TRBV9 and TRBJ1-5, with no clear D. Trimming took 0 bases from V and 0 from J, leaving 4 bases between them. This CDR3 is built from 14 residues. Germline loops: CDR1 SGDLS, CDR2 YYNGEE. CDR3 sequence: CASSVGDSNQPQHF. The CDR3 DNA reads TGTGCCAGCAGCGTAGGAGATAGCAATCAGCCCCAGCATTTT.

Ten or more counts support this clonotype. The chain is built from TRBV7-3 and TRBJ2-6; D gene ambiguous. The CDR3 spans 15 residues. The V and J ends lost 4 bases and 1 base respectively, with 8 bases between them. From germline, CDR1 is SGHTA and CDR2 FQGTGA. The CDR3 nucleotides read TGTGCCAGCAGCTACGGAGAATCTGGGGCCAACGTCCTGACTTTC. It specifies CASSYGESGANVLTF.

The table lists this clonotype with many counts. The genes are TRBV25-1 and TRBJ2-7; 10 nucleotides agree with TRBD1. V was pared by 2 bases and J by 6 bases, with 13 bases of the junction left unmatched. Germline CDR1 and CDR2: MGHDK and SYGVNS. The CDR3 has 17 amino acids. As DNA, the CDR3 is TGTGCCAGCAGTGAACCCGGAGACAGGGGGCGCCCAGGCGAGCAGTACTTC. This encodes CASSEPGDRGRPGEQYF.

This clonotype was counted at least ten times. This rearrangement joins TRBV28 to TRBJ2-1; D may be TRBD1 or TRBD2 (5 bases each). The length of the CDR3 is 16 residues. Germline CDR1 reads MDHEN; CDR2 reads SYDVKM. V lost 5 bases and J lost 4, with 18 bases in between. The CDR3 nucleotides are TGTGCCAGCAGTGACTCCGGACCGGGACCTTACAATGAGCAGTTCTTC. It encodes CASSDSGPGPYNEQFF.